The present entry profiles one TCR beta chain with its context. This receptor's antigen is unknown. One base away there is no much larger clone; base qualities are not given. CDR1 and CDR2 are read off the germline V gene as MNHNS and SASEGT. The CDR3 runs 16 amino acids, cysteine and phenylalanine included. Only the CDR3 DNA is retained, 48 bases long and in frame from the first base. Trimming costs V 4 bases and J 2 bases, and their ends lie 18 bases apart. This specimen comes from a study of tumor-infiltrating lymphocytes in primary liver carcinoma (dated by TCRdb to the late 2010s). Looking at the study overall: Hepatocellular carcinoma (four) or combined HCC and intrahepatic cholangiocarcinoma (one) was present in the five patients, who were three men and two women aged 30 to 69 years. The five patients had tumors staged T1-T3 N0M0, with maximum diameters ranging from about 4 to 11 cm. Roughly 3.5 to 7.5 million productive TCRbeta reads were obtained per sample, and no significant difference in read depth was found between tissue types. Across five regions of each liver tumor, along with adjacent normal tissue and blood, the study brought together TCRbeta repertoire sequencing, expression microarrays and whole-exome sequencing. A total of approximately 35 specimens from 5 patients, comprising about 25 tumor regions, 5 adjacent noncancerous liver tissues and 5 peripheral blood samples, were covered by TCRbeta repertoire sequencing. Agilent mRNA microarray profiling was performed on the roughly 25 tumor region samples to relate TCRbeta repertoire diversity to the local molecular phenotype. Technical replicate repertoires showed high reproducibility, with mean shared-clone rates approximately 0.89 and correlation coefficients above 0.95. Overall results and qualifications from the work: Only the TCR beta chain was sequenced, which likely underestimates true repertoire diversity because unpaired alpha chains were not captured. The top 250 clones accounted for a significantly greater share of the repertoire in tumors than in blood (p = 0.039). Repertoire overlap was higher between tumor regions (mean about 36%) than tumor-adjacent (approximately 17%) or tumor-blood (roughly 14%) pairs, consistent with antigen-driven expansion. Only about 8-24% of top clones were present in all five regions of a tumor, suggesting spatial heterogeneity of tumor-infiltrating T cells. With just a few patients in the study, the authors point out that the findings should be validated in a larger study. Since the samples were bulk and unsorted, there was no way to compare CD4+ and CD8+ T cell repertoires.

Without any cell sorting, total RNA and DNA were co-extracted from approximately 20-30 mg of bulk tissue using the AllPrep DNA/RNA mini kit. Between November 2015 and 2016, a few patients in China with histopathologically diagnosed primary liver carcinoma had surgical resection. Chronic HBV infection was present in the patients, and the patients were treatment-naive at sampling. Five spatially separated regions were sampled per tumor: superior, inferior, left-lateral and right-lateral poles, plus the tumor centre. More than 90% viable tumor cells were found by histology in every tumor sample. Each fresh piece of tumor and adjacent tissue was cut in two, with one half stored in RNAlater at -80 degrees C and the other half sent for histology. TCRbeta-specific cDNA was reverse-transcribed from 500 to 550 ng total RNA using a constant-region primer and ProtoScript II reverse transcriptase. TCRbeta libraries were built with three nested multiplex PCR rounds, a slightly modified ARM-PCR procedure. Multiplex TRBV1-TRBV30 forward primers and a Cbeta reverse primer were used in the first two PCR rounds, each of which was run for around 10 cycles. Sample barcodes and Illumina adapters were attached in a final 25-cycle PCR using Deep VentR polymerase. Before sequencing, amplicons between 200 and 500 bp were purified from gel using a QIAquick gel extraction kit. The TCRbeta amplicons were sequenced with 250-bp paired-end reads on an Illumina HiSeq 2500. The source study handled its data this way. To recover full CDR3 sequences, reads were quality-trimmed using Trimmomatic v0.33 and paired reads were then merged using FLASH v1.2.11. V, D and J germline segments were assigned to the rearranged TCRbeta sequences using MiGEC v1.2.1b. Clonotype statistics and Shannon-Wiener diversity indices were computed with VDJtools v1.0.0. Except for diversity analysis, only the 250 most abundant clonotypes of each sample were used in subsequent analyses to reduce sampling bias. TCRdb reprocessed the public reads (quality trimming at Q25 with fastp, clone calling with MiXCR) and kept in-frame beta chains. Each CDR3 protein appears once, grouped with its most common genes and DNA. Clone size and V and J calls follow TCRdb, not the original study. The sample records 55,000 to 65,000 distinct CDR3 sequences, less than 85% of which are singletons. In total, the top ten clones hold around 50% of the sample.

This TCR derives from a man aged 35 to 55 with primary liver carcinoma and hepatitis B virus infection. The sequence joins TRBV6-1 to TRBJ2-7; the best D guess is TRBD2, with 6 bases matching. Sequences were obtained from liver tumor tissue from sampling region 2. The sample's cell subset or site label, decoded: tumor region T2, inferior pole. The nucleotide sequence reads as follows: TGTGCCAGCAGTGCCCTGGAGGGACGGACCGCCTACGAGCAGTACTTC. Translated, it gives CASSALEGRTAYEQYF.